The 24 T cell receptor beta chains given below trace back to one sample, sequenced in a study of sequential checkpoint blockade in melanoma (dated by TCRdb to about 2019). Libraries were built with the immunoSEQ multiplex PCR assay. TCRdb stores this immuneACCESS table with in-frame sequences only. Part of the clones is absent; in the studies checked, under half of the shortfall reflects unresolved V genes, and no reason is known for the rest. This sample lists about 4,800 clones; about a third were detected once. The ten largest clones capture about 6.6% of the sample. What this sample's treatment or condition label stands for: randomized to nivolumab then ipilimumab (arm A) or the reverse (arm B). The specimen comprised tumor tissue (inferred from file names), sampled from a patient given nivolumab and ipilimumab in sequence. These receptors originate from a human donor with melanoma.

Turning to this clone: The CDR3 end falls 1 residue outside the read, so it is completed with the germline J gene. The gene calls are TRBV6-1 and TRBJ1-2, with D hard to call. CDR3 length: 13 residues. Germline V CDR1 and CDR2: MNHNS, SASEGT. The ends were cut back, 0 bases at V and 8 bases at J, with 10 bases in the middle. The CDR3 sequence is CASSEAGRRGYTF. The sequenced CDR3 bases are TGTGCCAGCAGTGAAGCGGGGAGGCGAGGCTACACC.

The gene calls are TRBV18 and TRBJ2-7; TRBD1 aligns across 7 bases. J lost 5 bases, V lost 6 bases, and 13 bases had no gene match. This CDR3 comprises 15 residues. CDR1 and CDR2 (germline): KGHSH, LQKENI. The DNA for the CDR3 is TGTGCCAGCTCGCCGGTGGGACAGTCTAGGAACGAGCAGTACTTC. The encoded protein is CASSPVGQSRNEQYF.

The genes are TRBV19 and TRBJ1-2; D is undetermined. This CDR3 region has 13 residues. The V gene lost 7 bases and the J gene lost 4 bases, with 13 bases spanning the gap. The germline gives CDR1 LNHDA, CDR2 SQIVND (reference sequence). DNA for the CDR3: TGTGCCAGTACCGGGGATAATGCCTATGGCTACACCTTC. It encodes CASTGDNAYGYTF. The complete variable domain, with remaining parts taken from reference TRBV19 and TRBJ1-2, reads DGGITQSPKYLFRKEGQNVTLSCEQNLNHDAMYWYRQDPGQGLRLIYYSQIVNDFQKGDIAEGYSVSREKKESFPLTVTSAQKNPTAFYLCASTGDNAYGYTFGSGTRLTVV.

This chain links TRBV6-1 with TRBJ1-2; tentative D call: TRBD1 (5 bases). CDR1 and CDR2 (germline): MNHNS, SASEGT. This CDR3 has 13 amino acids. The ends were cut back, 1 base at V and 7 bases at J, with 10 bases in the middle. The CDR3 DNA is TGTGCCAGCAGTGAAGACCGGACATTTGGCTACACCTTC. The encoded protein is CASSEDRTFGYTF.

This clone was seen a few times. The chain joins TRBV6-8 to TRBJ2-7, with TRBD1 matching 9 bases. This CDR3 contains 15 residues. The V segment lost 5 bases and the J segment 2 bases; nucleotides outside the gene matches: 7. Germline CDR1 MNHGY, CDR2 SAAAGT. CDR3 nucleotides: TGTGCCAGCAGTGATGTGGGACAGGGTACCTACGAGCAGTACTTC. Translated: CASSDVGQGTYEQYF.

CDR3 bases: TGTGCTAGTGCCGAGGAGTCTAGCGGGAACTACGAGCAGTACTTC. Translating it yields CASAEESSGNYEQYF. V usage is TRBV12-5 and J usage is TRBJ2-7; 9 bases match TRBD2. Germline V CDR1 and CDR2: LGHNT, FRNRAP. Trimming cost V 7 bases and J 3 bases; bases outside gene matches: 10. The CDR3 has 15 residues.

J is TRBJ1-4 and V is TRBV9, with a possible D match to TRBD1 (5 bases). This CDR3 is 12 amino acids long. With 4 bases removed from V and 7 bases from J, the gap between germline ends came to 8 bases. Germline V gene sequence: CDR1 SGDLS, CDR2 YYNGEE. The CDR3 spells CASSLGVEKLFF. CDR3 DNA: TGTGCCAGCAGCTTAGGGGTTGAAAAACTGTTTTTT.

The chain carries TRBV28 and TRBJ2-5, with 12 bases aligning to TRBD1. V shed 3 bases and J 2 bases; nucleotides not matched to a gene: 7. CDR3 size: 17 residues. Per germline, CDR1 MDHEN and CDR2 SYDVKM. CDR3 DNA: TGTGCCAGCAGTTTTGGGGGGACAGGGGGCCGACAAGAGACCCAGTACTTC. Translated: CASSFGGTGGRQETQYF.

The V call is TRBV4-1, the J call TRBJ2-1; 12 nucleotides agree with TRBD1. The CDR3 totals 17 residues. CDR1 is MGHRA, CDR2 YSYEKL, per germline. The J segment lost 13 bases and the V segment lost 1 base, leaving 14 bases of the junction unmatched. The CDR3 DNA follows: TGCGCCAGCAGCCAAGTCGTAGGTCTAATGGGACAGGGGGCCCAGTTCTTC. Translated, it gives CASSQVVGLMGQGAQFF.

In DNA form, the CDR3 reads TGTGCCAGCAGTCGGGCCGACAGAAGGACCGGGGAGCTGTTTTTT. Its protein is CASSRADRRTGELFF. This chain joins TRBV6-9 and TRBJ2-2; a possible D gene is TRBD1 (5 bases). The V end was cut by 5 bases, the J end by 5 bases, with 15 bases between. The germline gives CDR1 MNHGY, CDR2 SVAAGI. CDR3 length: 15 amino acids.

The J gene is TRBJ2-7, the V gene TRBV7-5; TRBD1, the table's D call, was not compared with the DNA. TRBV7-5 is given as a pseudogene. The CDR3 is 14 amino acids. The CDR3 sequence is CASSDGQYTYEQYF. CDR3 nucleotide sequence: TGTGCCAGCAGCGACGGACAGTACACCTACGAGCAGTACTTC.

This chain links TRBV1 with TRBJ1-1. TRBV1 is given as a pseudogene. This CDR3 spans 16 amino acids. The CDR3 nucleotides read TGCACCAGCAGCCCCAGTAAGGGGAGCGTGAACACTGAAGCTTTCTTT. It translates to CTSSPSKGSVNTEAFF.

The V and J genes are TRBV30 and TRBJ2-5; D remains ambiguous. The germline V and J ends were trimmed by 0 bases and 2 bases, with 10 bases remaining between them. CDR3 length: 14 residues. CDR1 is GTSNPN, CDR2 SVGIG, per germline (reference sequence). The DNA of the CDR3 is TGTGCCTGGAGTGTAGGATTAGCTCAAGAGACCCAGTACTTC. It yields the protein CAWSVGLAQETQYF.

The chain has TRBV1 and TRBJ1-1; the DNA was not used to check the table's D call, TRBD1. TRBV1 is a pseudogene segment. The CDR3 spans 15 residues. CDR3 coding DNA: TGCGCCAGCAGCCGGACAGGCTCGGCGAACACTGAAGCTTTCTTT. Amino acid sequence: CASSRTGSANTEAFF.

In its sample, this clone was seen a few times. This chain uses TRBV2 with TRBJ2-2, with TRBD2 identical over 13 bases. This CDR3 comprises 14 residues. The trim removed 7 bases at V and 5 bases at J, leaving 1 base unmatched. Germline CDR1 SNHLY, CDR2 FYNNEI. CDR3 DNA: TGTGCCAGCACGGGACTAGCGGGGACCGGGGAGCTGTTTTTT. It translates to CASTGLAGTGELFF.

The J gene is TRBJ2-7, the V gene TRBV5-1; D assignment may be TRBD1 or TRBD2 (5 bases each). Germline loops: CDR1 SGHRS, CDR2 YFSETQ. The CDR3 has 15 residues. V lost 0 bases, J lost 3 bases, and 13 bases lay in between. The CDR3, as DNA: TGCGCCAGCAGCTTGGTTTGGGGGTCCGACTACGAGCAGTACTTC. It encodes CASSLVWGSDYEQYF. Based on the CDR3 plus reference TRBV5-1 and TRBJ2-7, the full variable domain is KAGVTQTPRYLIKTRGQQVTLSCSPISGHRSVSWYQQTPGQGLQFLFEYFSETQRNKGNFPGRFSGRQFSNSRSEMNVSTLELGDSALYLCASSLVWGSDYEQYFGPGTRLTVT.

The genes are TRBV28 and TRBJ1-4; 10 bases line up with TRBD1. This CDR3 region has 14 residues. Germline V gene sequence: CDR1 MDHEN, CDR2 SYDVKM. With 7 bases clipped from V and 3 bases from J, the junction kept 2 bases outside the gene matches. Here the CDR3 DNA reads TGTGCCAGCAAGACAGGGGGCCCTAATGAAAAACTGTTTTTT. Translating it yields CASKTGGPNEKLFF.

The genes are TRBV30 and TRBJ1-3; unclear D gene. The CDR3 length is 14 residues. Per the germline V gene, CDR1 is GTSNPN and CDR2 is SVGIG (reference sequence). Trimming removed 0 bases at V and 0 bases at J, with 6 bases between. The CDR3 spells CAWSVVGSGNTIYF. CDR3 DNA sequence: TGTGCCTGGAGTGTGGTGGGCTCTGGAAACACCATATATTTT.

This rearrangement joins TRBV11-1 to TRBJ2-7; TRBD2 aligns across 9 bases. The CDR3 covers 17 residues. CDR1 SGHAT and CDR2 FQDESV come from the germline V gene (reference sequence). V dropped 0 bases and J dropped 7; count of bases not matched to a gene: 13. The CDR3 sequence: CASSLASLAGRGAEQYF. The DNA of the CDR3 is TGTGCCAGCAGCTTAGCGTCTCTAGCGGGACGGGGGGCGGAGCAGTACTTC.

This clone showed up just a few times. The chain has TRBV6-8 and TRBJ1-1; D not resolved. CDR1 and CDR2 from the germline V gene are MNHGY and SAAAGT. V lost 2 bases and J lost 0, with 7 bases in between. This CDR3 has 14 residues. The CDR3: CASSYMRLNTEAFF. DNA for the CDR3: TGTGCCAGCAGTTACATGAGGCTGAACACTGAAGCTTTCTTT.

This clone was seen more than once but under ten times. The CDR3 bases are TGCGCCAGCGGTCCAGTCCCCTCCTACGAGCAGTACTTC. Residues: CASGPVPSYEQYF. The chain has TRBV23-1 and TRBJ2-7, with no clear D. TRBV23-1 is given ORF status, its function remaining uncertain. V lost 8 bases to trimming and J lost 0 bases, with 11 bases between them. This CDR3 spans 13 amino acids.

The table lists this clone with a few counts. The chain uses TRBV19 and TRBJ2-2; maybe TRBD2 (6 bases). This CDR3 is 14 amino acids long. Trimming cost V 6 bases and J 8 bases, with 16 bases left between them. The germline CDR1 and CDR2 sequences are LNHDA and SQIVND (reference sequence). The CDR3 DNA is TGTGCCAGTAGGCGGGATCTACGAGGGGGGGAGCTGTTTTTT. Its translation is CASRRDLRGGELFF. Variable domain in full (rest from reference TRBV19 and TRBJ2-2): DGGITQSPKYLFRKEGQNVTLSCEQNLNHDAMYWYRQDPGQGLRLIYYSQIVNDFQKGDIAEGYSVSREKKESFPLTVTSAQKNPTAFYLCASRRDLRGGELFFGEGSRLTVL.

This clone has just a few counts. The chain employs TRBV4-1 and TRBJ1-2; no reliable D call. V lost 3 bases, J lost 6 bases, and 14 bases lay in between. The CDR3 totals 14 residues. The germline CDR1 and CDR2 sequences are MGHRA and YSYEKL. CDR3 nucleotides: TGCGCCAGCAGCCAGCCTTTAGGGCTGGATGGCTACACCTTC. This sequence encodes CASSQPLGLDGYTF.

This clone was detected only a few times. The chain combines TRBV11-1 with TRBJ2-4, with D perhaps given as TRBD1 or TRBD2 (5 bases each). CDR3 length equals 16 residues. Looked up from germline, CDR1 is SGHAT and CDR2 is FQDESV (reference sequence). Trimming stripped 5 bases from V and 0 bases from J, with 14 bases between. Written as DNA, the CDR3 is TGTGCCAGCAGCGCCACAGGCGGACTAGCCAAAAACATTCAGTACTTC. It encodes CASSATGGLAKNIQYF.